This TCR beta chain was identified in a study of pediatric ulcerative colitis. This CDR3 comprises 14 residues. The germline V gene has CDR1 MDHEN and CDR2 SYDVKM. V dropped 6 bases and J dropped 8; count of bases not matched to a gene: 11. This clone was detected only once. TCRdb keeps only in-frame clones here, not all; method: immunoSEQ multiplex PCR. This sample has more than 50,000 clones, with more than 60% found just once. The gene calls are TRBV28 and TRBJ1-2, with 8 bases lining up with TRBD1. The sequenced sample consisted of blood. This TCR was recovered from a boy between 10 and 17 years old with moderate ulcerative colitis. The CDR3 here is CASSLDRAFHGYTF. The CDR3 bases are TGTGCCAGCAGCTTGGACAGGGCCTTCCACGGCTACACCTTC.